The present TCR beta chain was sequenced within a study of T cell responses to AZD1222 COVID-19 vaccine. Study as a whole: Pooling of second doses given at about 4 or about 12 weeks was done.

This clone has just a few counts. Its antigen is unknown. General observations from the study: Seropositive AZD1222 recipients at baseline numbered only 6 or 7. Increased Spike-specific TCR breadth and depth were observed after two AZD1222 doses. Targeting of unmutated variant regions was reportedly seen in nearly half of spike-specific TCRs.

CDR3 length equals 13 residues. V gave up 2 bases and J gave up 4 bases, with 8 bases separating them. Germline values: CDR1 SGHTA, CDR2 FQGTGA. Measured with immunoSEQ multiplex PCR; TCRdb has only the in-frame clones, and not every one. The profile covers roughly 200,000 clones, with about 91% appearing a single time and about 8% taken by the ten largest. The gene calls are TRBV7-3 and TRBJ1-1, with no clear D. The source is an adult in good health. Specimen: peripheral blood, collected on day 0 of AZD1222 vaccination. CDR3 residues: CASSLSRPTEAFF. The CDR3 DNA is TGTGCCAGCAGCTTATCCCGCCCCACTGAAGCTTTCTTT.